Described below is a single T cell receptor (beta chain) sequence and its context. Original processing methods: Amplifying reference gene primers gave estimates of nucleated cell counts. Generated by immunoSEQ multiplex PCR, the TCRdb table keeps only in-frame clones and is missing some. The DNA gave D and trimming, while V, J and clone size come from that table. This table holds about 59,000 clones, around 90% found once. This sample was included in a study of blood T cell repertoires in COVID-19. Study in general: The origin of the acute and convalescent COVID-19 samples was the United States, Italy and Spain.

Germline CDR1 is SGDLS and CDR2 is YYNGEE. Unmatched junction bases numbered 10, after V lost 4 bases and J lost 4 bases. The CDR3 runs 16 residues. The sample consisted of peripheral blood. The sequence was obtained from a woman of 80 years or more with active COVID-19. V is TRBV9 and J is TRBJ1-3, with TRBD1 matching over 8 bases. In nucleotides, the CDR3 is TGTGCCAGCAGCACCCGGACAGGGAGTGGAGGAAACACCATATATTTT. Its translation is CASSTRTGSGGNTIYF.